Each of the 15 T cell receptor beta chains below was sequenced from the same sample in a study of blood T cells in healthy people across ages. The use of a sample-barcoded 5' primer and a J-beta primer mix characterized a second PCR of roughly 6 to 11 cycles. TCRdb called the 5' RACE reads again in MiXCR, with one record for every CDR3 protein. The table records 650,000 to 900,000 distinct CDR3 sequences, 62% of them present only once. The specimen was blood. The receptor source for this set is a young man in good health.

This chain links TRBV4-3 with TRBJ1-2; 8 positions match TRBD1. CDR3 length equals 14 residues. With 3 bases clipped from V and 6 bases from J, the junction kept 6 bases outside the gene matches. Germline assignment: CDR1 LGHNA and CDR2 YSLEER. The CDR3 bases are TGCGCCAGCAGCCACCCTTCGACAGGGGATGGCTACACCTTC. Translating it yields CASSHPSTGDGYTF.

The rearrangement uses TRBV20-1 and TRBJ1-2, with 8 bases lining up with TRBD1. The CDR3 length is 12 residues. The germline CDR1 and CDR2 sequences are DFQATT and SNEGSKA (reference sequence). V lost 6 bases and J lost 2; bases outside the gene matches: 2. CDR3 bases: TGCAGTGCGCACAGGGGGAACTATGGCTACACCTTC. Amino acids: CSAHRGNYGYTF.

The J gene is TRBJ2-6, the V gene TRBV6-6; TRBD2 is a possible D gene (5 bases). V dropped 3 bases and J dropped 3 bases, with 9 bases sitting between them. CDR3 size: 15 residues. Germline V gene sequence: CDR1 MNHNY, CDR2 SVGAGI (reference sequence). The CDR3 coding sequence is TGTGCCAGCAGTTATGAGGGATTTGGGGCCAACGTCCTGACTTTC. Translation gives CASSYEGFGANVLTF.

CDR3 bases: TGCGCCAGCAGCTCGCGACTAGCGGAGAAGGACGAGCAGTACTTC. Translation gives CASSSRLAEKDEQYF. The chain couples TRBV5-1 to TRBJ2-1; 9 bases are a match to TRBD2. The J call is uncertain, as TRBJ2-7 better fits the DNA end. CDR3 length: 15 residues. The germline V gene has CDR1 SGHRS and CDR2 YFSETQ.

This chain uses TRBV15 with TRBJ1-1; no reliable D call. This CDR3 contains 15 residues. With 0 bases removed from V and 4 bases from J, the gap between germline ends came to 12 bases. CDR1 is LNHNV and CDR2 is YYDKDF in the germline V gene (reference sequence). CDR3 sequence (DNA): TGTGCCACCAGCAGAGAATCGGCAGGAGGCACTGAAGCTTTCTTT. The encoded protein is CATSRESAGGTEAFF.

The CDR3 reads CASSRTGIPGANVLTF. The CDR3 nucleotides are TGCGCCAGCAGCCGGACGGGGATCCCTGGGGCCAACGTCCTGACTTTC. V usage is TRBV4-3 and J usage is TRBJ2-6; D may be TRBD2 (5 bases). Germline lookup yields CDR1 LGHNA and CDR2 YSLEER. The germline V and J ends were trimmed by 4 bases and 2 bases, with 12 bases remaining between them. The CDR3 runs 16 residues.

This chain uses TRBV28 with TRBJ2-7; possible D gene TRBD1, 6 bases. The end of the DNA fits TRBJ2-5 better, so the J call may be wrong. The V gene's germline CDR1 is MDHEN and CDR2 SYDVKM. This CDR3 is 12 amino acids long. CDR3 loop: CASTRGWKTQYF. The CDR3, as DNA: TGTGCCAGCACCAGGGGATGGAAGACCCAGTACTTC.

V usage is TRBV9 and J usage is TRBJ2-5, with 8 bases matching TRBD1. The J call may be incorrect, as the DNA end agrees better with TRBJ2-7. Germline loops: CDR1 SGDLS, CDR2 YYNGEE. The CDR3 is made up of 16 amino acids. CDR3 region: CASSLGAQGATYEQYF. The CDR3 bases are TGTGCCAGCAGCCTTGGCGCTCAGGGGGCAACCTACGAGCAGTACTTC.

This clonotype has a handful of counts. CDR3 in amino acids: CASSQEGAGRGYGYTF. CDR3 coding DNA: TGTGCCAGCAGCCAAGAAGGGGCTGGCAGGGGTTATGGCTACACCTTC. V and J are TRBV3-1 and TRBJ1-2; a weak D match, TRBD1 (6 bases). There are 16 residues in the CDR3. V lost 0 bases to trimming and J lost 5 bases, with 16 bases between them. CDR1 and CDR2 from the germline V gene are LGHDT and YNNKEL (reference sequence).

The chain carries TRBV4-2 and TRBJ1-5, with TRBD1 identical over 7 bases. The CDR3 is 18 residues long. With V trimmed by 3 bases and J by 4 bases, 15 bases remained unmatched. Looked up from germline, CDR1 is LGHNA and CDR2 is YNFKEQ. CDR3 DNA sequence: TGTGCCAGCAGCCAGAGAGGCTTGGACAGGCCAACGAATCAGCCCCAGCATTTT. It is translated as CASSQRGLDRPTNQPQHF.

The sample holds one count of this clonotype. An end of the junction does not agree with germline; a read error may underlie this. J is TRBJ2-6 and V is TRBV4-3; no reliable D call. Germline CDR1 and CDR2: LGHNA and YSLEER. This CDR3 spans 14 amino acids. Here the CDR3 reads CAGSPRPGANVLTF. The CDR3 DNA is TGCGCCGGCAGCCCCCGCCCTGGGGCCAACGTCCTGACTTTC.

The chain couples TRBV12-3 or TRBV12-4 to TRBJ1-2; D gene unclear. The length of the CDR3 is 12 residues. V lost 6 bases and J 3 bases, leaving 8 bases between the germline ends. CDR3 region: CASSDTYYGYTF. The CDR3 DNA reads as TGTGCCAGCAGCGACACCTACTATGGCTACACCTTC.

This clonotype was recorded a few times. The chain recombines TRBV29-1 with TRBJ2-7, with 10 bases aligning to TRBD2. CDR1 is SQVTM and CDR2 is ANQGSEA in the germline V gene. This CDR3 is 12 amino acids long. V was clipped by 4 bases and J by 5 bases; unmatched bases: 2. CDR3 region: CSVVGTSDEQYF. For the CDR3, the DNA is TGCAGCGTTGTGGGGACTAGCGACGAGCAGTACTTC.

The genes are TRBV5-1 and TRBJ2-3, with 7 positions matching TRBD2. This CDR3 has 15 residues. The J segment lost 2 bases and the V segment lost 5 bases, leaving 8 bases of the junction unmatched. CDR1 is SGHRS, CDR2 YFSETQ, per germline. CDR3 nucleotides: TGCGCCAGCAGATTCCAGACTAGCAACACAGATACGCAGTATTTT. Translated, it gives CASRFQTSNTDTQYF.

V is TRBV20-1 and J is TRBJ2-3; 10 bases align to TRBD2. This CDR3 comprises 16 residues. Germline trimming cut 4 bases from V and 2 bases from J; bases unmatched to any gene: 9. Germline values: CDR1 DFQATT, CDR2 SNEGSKA (reference sequence). The CDR3 loop is CSATQAAGGHTDTQYF. The DNA of the CDR3 is TGCAGTGCTACCCAGGCAGCGGGGGGGCACACAGATACGCAGTATTTT.